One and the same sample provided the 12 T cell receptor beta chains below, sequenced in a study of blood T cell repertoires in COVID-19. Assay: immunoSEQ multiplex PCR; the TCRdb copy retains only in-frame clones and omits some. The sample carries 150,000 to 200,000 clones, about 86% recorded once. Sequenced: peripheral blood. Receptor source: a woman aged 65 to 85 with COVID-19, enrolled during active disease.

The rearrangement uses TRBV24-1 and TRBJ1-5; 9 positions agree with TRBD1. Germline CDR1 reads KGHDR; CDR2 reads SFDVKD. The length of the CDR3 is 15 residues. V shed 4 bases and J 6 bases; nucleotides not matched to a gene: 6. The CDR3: CATSETGTGTQPQHF. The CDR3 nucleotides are TGTGCCACCAGTGAAACCGGGACAGGGACTCAGCCCCAGCATTTT.

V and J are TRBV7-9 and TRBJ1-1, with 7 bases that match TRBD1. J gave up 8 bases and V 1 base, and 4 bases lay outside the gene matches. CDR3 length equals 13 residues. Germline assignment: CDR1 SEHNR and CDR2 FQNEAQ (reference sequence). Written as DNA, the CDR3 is TGTGCCAGCAGCTTAGACGAGGGGGCGGAAGCTTTCTTT. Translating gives CASSLDEGAEAFF. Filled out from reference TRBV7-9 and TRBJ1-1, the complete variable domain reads DTGVSQNPRHKITKRGQNVTFRCDPISEHNRLYWYRQTLGQGPEFLTYFQNEAQLEKSRLLSDRFSAERPKGSFSTLEIQRTEQGDSAMYLCASSLDEGAEAFFGQGTRLTVV.

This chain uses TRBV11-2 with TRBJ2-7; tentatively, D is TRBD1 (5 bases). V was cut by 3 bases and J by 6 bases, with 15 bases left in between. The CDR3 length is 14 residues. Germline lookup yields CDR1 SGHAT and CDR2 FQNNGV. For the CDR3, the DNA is TGTGCCAGCAGCTTCCAGGGTTTATCAGGCGAGCAGTACTTC. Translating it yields CASSFQGLSGEQYF. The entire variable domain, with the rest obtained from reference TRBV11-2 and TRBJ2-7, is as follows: EAGVAQSPRYKIIEKRQSVAFWCNPISGHATLYWYQQILGQGPKLLIQFQNNGVVDDSQLPKDRFSAERLKGVDSTLKIQPAKLEDSAVYLCASSFQGLSGEQYFGPGTRLTVT.

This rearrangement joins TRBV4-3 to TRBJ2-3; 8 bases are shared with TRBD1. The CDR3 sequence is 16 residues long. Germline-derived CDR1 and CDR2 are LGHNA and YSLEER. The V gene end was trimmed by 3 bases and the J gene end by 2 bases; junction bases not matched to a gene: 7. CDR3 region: CASSHTGTGHTDTQYF. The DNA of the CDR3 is TGCGCCAGCAGCCACACCGGGACAGGCCACACAGATACGCAGTATTTT.

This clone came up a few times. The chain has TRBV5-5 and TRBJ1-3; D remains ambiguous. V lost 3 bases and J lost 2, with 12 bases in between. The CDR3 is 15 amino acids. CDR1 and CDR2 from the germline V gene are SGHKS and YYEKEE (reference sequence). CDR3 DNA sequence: TGTGCCAGCAGCTCCCCTCCCGGGGCTGGAAACACCATATATTTT. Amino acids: CASSSPPGAGNTIYF.

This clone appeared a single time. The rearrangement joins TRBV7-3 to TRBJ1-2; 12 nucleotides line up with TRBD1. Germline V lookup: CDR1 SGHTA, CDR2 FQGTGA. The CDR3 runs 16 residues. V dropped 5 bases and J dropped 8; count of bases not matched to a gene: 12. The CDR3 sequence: CASSPNPGQGARGYTF. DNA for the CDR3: TGTGCCAGCAGCCCCAACCCGGGACAGGGGGCGCGGGGCTACACCTTC.

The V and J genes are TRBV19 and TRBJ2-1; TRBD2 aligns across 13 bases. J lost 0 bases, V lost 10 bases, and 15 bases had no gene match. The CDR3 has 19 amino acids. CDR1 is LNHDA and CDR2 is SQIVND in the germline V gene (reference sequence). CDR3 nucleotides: TGTGCCACCACCGGACTGGGACTAGCGGGATGGAGCTCCTACAATGAGCAGTTCTTC. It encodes CATTGLGLAGWSSYNEQFF.

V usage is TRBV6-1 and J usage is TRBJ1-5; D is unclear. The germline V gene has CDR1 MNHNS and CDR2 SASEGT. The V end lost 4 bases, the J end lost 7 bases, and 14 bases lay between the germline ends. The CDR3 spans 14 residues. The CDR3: CASSGGLEGQPQHF. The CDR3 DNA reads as TGTGCCAGCAGTGGGGGTCTAGAGGGACAGCCCCAGCATTTT.

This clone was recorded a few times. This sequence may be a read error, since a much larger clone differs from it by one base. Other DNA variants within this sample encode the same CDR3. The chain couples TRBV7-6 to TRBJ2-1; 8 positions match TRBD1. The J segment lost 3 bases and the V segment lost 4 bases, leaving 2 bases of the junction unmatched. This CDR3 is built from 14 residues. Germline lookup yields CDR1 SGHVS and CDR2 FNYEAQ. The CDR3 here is CASSSGQGYNEQFF. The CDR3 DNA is TGTGCCAGCAGCTCCGGACAGGGCTACAATGAGCAGTTCTTC.

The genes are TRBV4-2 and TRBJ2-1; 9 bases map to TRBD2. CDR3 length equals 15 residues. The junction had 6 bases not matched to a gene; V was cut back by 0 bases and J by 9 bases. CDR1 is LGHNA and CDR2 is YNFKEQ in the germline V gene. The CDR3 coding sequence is TGTGCCAGCAGCCAAGATTGGCGGACTAGCGTTGAGCAGTTCTTC. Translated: CASSQDWRTSVEQFF.

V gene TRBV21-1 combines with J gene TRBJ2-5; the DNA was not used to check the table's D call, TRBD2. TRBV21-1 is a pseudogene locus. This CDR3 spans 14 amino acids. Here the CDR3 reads CASAPREYQETQYF. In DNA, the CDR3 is TGTGCCAGCGCCCCCCGGGAATACCAAGAGACCCAGTACTTC.

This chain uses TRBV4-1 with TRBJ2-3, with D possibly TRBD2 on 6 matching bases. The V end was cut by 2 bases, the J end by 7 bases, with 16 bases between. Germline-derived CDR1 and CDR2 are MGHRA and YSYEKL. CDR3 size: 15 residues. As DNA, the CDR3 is TGCGCCAGCAGCCAACAGGAGGGTTCGGTAAATACGCAGTATTTT. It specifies CASSQQEGSVNTQYF.